This entry concerns a single T cell receptor beta chain. Antigen: not known. This entry is derived from a study of lymphopenia after photon versus proton radiotherapy. Findings of the study overall: Authors raise, but do not show, better survival with proton therapy.

Trimming took 1 base from V and 4 from J; bases not matched to a gene: 3. CDR1 and CDR2 from the germline V gene are GTSNPN and SVGIG (reference sequence). The CDR3 extends over 13 amino acids. The table came from immunoSEQ multiplex PCR; TCRdb's copy has only in-frame clones and leaves some out. The table lists approximately 65,000 clones, approximately 91% of them singletons, with 2.5% to 3% in the top ten. This specimen was peripheral blood, taken from a patient treated with photon-based radiotherapy. This TCR derives from a woman in her 70s with pancreatic cancer. The chain joins TRBV30 to TRBJ2-5, with 7 bases matching TRBD1. For the CDR3, the DNA is TGTGCCTGGAGTGCCAACAGGGGAGAGACCCAGTACTTC. Protein: CAWSANRGETQYF. The variable domain in full, completed from reference TRBV30 and TRBJ2-5, reads SQTIHQWPATLVQPVGSPLSLECTVEGTSNPNLYWYRQAAGRGLQLLFYSVGIGQISSEVPQNLSASRPQDRQFILSSKKLLLSDSGFYLCAWSANRGETQYFGPGTRLLVL.